The sample holds many counts of the clone carrying this T cell receptor (beta chain). Its antigen is undetermined. Germline values: CDR1 SQVTM, CDR2 ANQGSEA. The ends were cut back, 4 bases at V and 3 bases at J, with 8 bases in the middle. The CDR3 runs 12 residues. This entry belongs to a study of blood T cells in healthy people across ages. Study-level findings and limits: From one million sequenced T cells, diversity estimates were lower bounds. Long-lived donors carried more naive CD4+ cells and greater diversity than aged donors.

A second PCR of roughly 6 to 12 cycles used a sample-barcoded 5' primer and a J-beta primer mix. The template-switch adaptor was a 5' adaptor with 12 random nucleotides. It tagged each cDNA molecule. Sequencing recovered at least 3 million CDR3-containing paired-end reads from each sample. TCRdb called the 5' RACE reads again in MiXCR, with one record for every CDR3 protein. The table has about 680,000 distinct CDR3 sequences, roughly 49% seen once. The chain employs TRBV29-1 and TRBJ2-3; D is undetermined. The TCR originated in a woman aged 60-75 years in good health. Sequencing used blood. In DNA, the CDR3 is TGCAGCGTTGCGGATCTGACAGATACGCAGTATTTT. Encoded protein: CSVADLTDTQYF.